This T cell receptor (beta chain) was captured by sequencing in a study of blood T cell repertoires in COVID-19. Study overall: Samples representing acute and convalescent COVID-19 were sourced from the United States, Italy and Spain.

The data were produced by immunoSEQ multiplex PCR, yet TCRdb's version contains in-frame clones alone and is incomplete. The sample consists of about 320,000 clones, approximately 88% of them appearing once. This receptor was obtained from a woman in her twenties or thirties with COVID-19, enrolled during active disease. Input material: peripheral blood.

The CDR3 bases are TGTGCCAGCAGCCCCTCCGGGTCCCATTCACCCCTCCACTTT. It translates to CASSPSGSHSPLHF. The V gene is TRBV5-5, the J gene TRBJ1-6; no reliable D call. V shed 4 bases and J shed 8 bases, with 13 bases lying between them. The CDR3 contains 14 residues. The V gene's germline CDR1 is SGHKS and CDR2 YYEKEE (reference sequence). The full variable domain, in which reference TRBV5-5 and TRBJ1-6 provide the parts outside the CDR3, is DAGVTQSPTHLIKTRGQQVTLRCSPISGHKSVSWYQQVLGQGPQFIFQYYEKEERGRGNFPDRFSARQFPNYSSELNVNALLLGDSALYLCASSPSGSHSPLHFGNGTRLTVT.